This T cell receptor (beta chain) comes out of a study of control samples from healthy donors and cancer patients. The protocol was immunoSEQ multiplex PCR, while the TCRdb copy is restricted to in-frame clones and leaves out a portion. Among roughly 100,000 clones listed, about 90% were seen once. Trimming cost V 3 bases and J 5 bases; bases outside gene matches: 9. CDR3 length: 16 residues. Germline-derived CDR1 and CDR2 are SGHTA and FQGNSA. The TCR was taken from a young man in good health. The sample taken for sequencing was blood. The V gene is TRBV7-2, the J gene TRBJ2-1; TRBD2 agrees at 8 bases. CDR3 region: CASSFLSGGRDNEQFF. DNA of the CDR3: TGTGCCAGCAGCTTCTTGAGCGGGGGCAGGGACAATGAGCAGTTCTTC.